This T cell receptor beta chain was recovered during a study of cytomegalovirus exposure and HLA in healthy donors. Findings and limits, study-wide: The authors enumerated 164 TCR beta chains as linked to cytomegalovirus. Prediction of most subjects' HLA-A and HLA-B alleles by TCR beta sequences was reportedly accurate.

13 Jbeta primers and 60 Vbeta primers were used for the PCR. In the original analysis: Later, 65 million to 85 million unique TCR beta chains were counted in an analysis, and about 10 million of them were shared. Libraries were prepared by immunoSEQ multiplex PCR; TCRdb keeps only in-frame clonotypes and omits some of them. The V and J calls and clone size come from that table; D and trimming were worked out from the DNA. The sample includes roughly 160,000 clones, roughly 80% of them seen just once. For this clone: Its cognate antigen is unknown.

CDR1 and CDR2 from the germline V gene are MGHDK and SYGVNS. V was cut by 6 bases and J by 1 base, with 9 bases left in between. The CDR3 runs to 13 residues. The chain has TRBV25-1 and TRBJ1-1, with D unclear. The sample comprised PBMCs. The origin of this receptor is a woman in her 30s in good health and CMV-seropositive. CDR3 sequence reads: CASSLTANTEAFF. The CDR3 coding sequence is TGTGCCAGCAGCCTTACAGCGAACACTGAAGCTTTCTTT.